A single TCR beta chain is shown here with its context. These data are taken from a study of blood T cell repertoires in COVID-19. Per the authors' pipeline: The assay estimated nucleated cells by amplifying reference gene primers. Assay: immunoSEQ multiplex PCR; the TCRdb copy retains only in-frame clones and omits some. V, J and clone size are taken as reported in that table, and D and trimming were inferred from the DNA itself. The sample carries fewer than 250,000 clones, approximately 90% recorded once. Trimming cost V 8 bases and J 7 bases; bases outside gene matches: 3. This CDR3 contains 13 residues. The germline CDR1 and CDR2 sequences are LNHDA and SQIVND (reference sequence). The cohort comprised adults aged 18 to 89 years residing in under 25 US areas.

The sequence was obtained from a woman in her 30s with acute COVID-19. The sequenced sample consisted of PBMCs or T cells enriched from blood (not recorded which). The rearrangement joins TRBV19 to TRBJ1-6; TRBD1 matches at 9 bases. CDR3: CASGDRENSPLHF. CDR3 DNA: TGTGCCAGTGGGGACAGGGAAAATTCACCCCTCCACTTT.